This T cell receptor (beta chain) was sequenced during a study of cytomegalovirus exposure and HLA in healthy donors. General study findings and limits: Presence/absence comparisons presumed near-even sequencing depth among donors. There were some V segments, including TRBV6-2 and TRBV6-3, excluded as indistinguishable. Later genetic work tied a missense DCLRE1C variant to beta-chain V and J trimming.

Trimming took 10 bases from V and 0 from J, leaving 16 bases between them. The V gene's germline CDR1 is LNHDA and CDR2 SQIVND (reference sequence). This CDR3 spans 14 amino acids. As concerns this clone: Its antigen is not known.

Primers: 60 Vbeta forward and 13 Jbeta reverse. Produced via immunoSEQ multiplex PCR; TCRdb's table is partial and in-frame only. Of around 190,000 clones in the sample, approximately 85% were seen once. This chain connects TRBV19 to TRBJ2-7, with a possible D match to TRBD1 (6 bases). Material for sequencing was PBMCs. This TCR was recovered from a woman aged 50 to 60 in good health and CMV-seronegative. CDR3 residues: CATSPGHFSYEQYF. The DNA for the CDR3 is TGTGCCACCTCCCCGGGACATTTCTCCTACGAGCAGTACTTC. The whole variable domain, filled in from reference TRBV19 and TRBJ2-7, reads DGGITQSPKYLFRKEGQNVTLSCEQNLNHDAMYWYRQDPGQGLRLIYYSQIVNDFQKGDIAEGYSVSREKKESFPLTVTSAQKNPTAFYLCATSPGHFSYEQYFGPGTRLTVT.